This TCR beta chain was captured by sequencing in a study of T cells in localized non-small cell lung cancer. Study findings and constraints: A higher density of T cells in blood coincided with extended overall survival. Within adjacent lung there appeared a median approximately 60 of the top 100 tumor clones.

By sample share, this clone is large. Its antigen is as yet unknown. CDR3 size: 15 residues. Germline V lookup: CDR1 LNHDA, CDR2 SQIVND (reference sequence). The V gene lost 6 bases and the J gene lost 2 bases, with 14 bases spanning the gap. The data were produced by immunoSEQ multiplex PCR, yet TCRdb's version contains in-frame clones alone and is incomplete. The sample holds roughly 2,000 clones, 20% to 25% seen once. The input for sequencing was normal lung tissue next to the tumor, taken before any cancer treatment. The genes are TRBV19 and TRBJ1-5, with unresolved D. This receptor was obtained from a male donor older than 55 with stage I lung adenocarcinoma. Here the CDR3 DNA reads TGTGCCAGTAGCCCCCAGAAGACGGGCAATCAGCCCCAGCATTTT. Protein: CASSPQKTGNQPQHF.